This T cell receptor beta chain was sequenced for a study of PD-1 blockade in mismatch repair-deficient tumors. Study overall: Enrolled about 2013-2017, patients had progressing, pretreated mismatch repair-deficient cancers of 11 to 13 types.

CDR1 is SQVTM and CDR2 is ANQGSEA in the germline V gene. The CDR3 sequence is 13 residues long. V lost 2 bases and J 0 bases, leaving 7 bases between the germline ends. This clone was seen a handful of times. Its antigen is currently unknown. General study findings and limits: After pembrolizumab, tumor-resident clones rose rapidly, then generally contracted before radiologic responses.

All patients were mismatch repair deficient, assessed by either PCR or immunohistochemistry. A few pembrolizumab responders had their TCRs sequenced. Here immunoSEQ multiplex PCR was the method, and the copy in TCRdb shows in-frame clones only, minus some. The sample lists 50,000 or so clones; more than 65% were seen once. The input for sequencing was peripheral blood, taken about 4.5 months after starting pembrolizumab. The chain combines TRBV29-1 with TRBJ1-1; D uncertain. This receptor was taken from an adult with mismatch repair-deficient cancer. The CDR3 reads CSVERRMNTEAFF. The CDR3 nucleotides are TGCAGCGTTGAACGGCGGATGAACACTGAAGCTTTCTTT. The full variable domain, in which reference TRBV29-1 and TRBJ1-1 provide the parts outside the CDR3, is SAVISQKPSRDICQRGTSLTIQCQVDSQVTMMFWYRQQPGQSLTLIATANQGSEATYESGFVIDKFPISRPNLTFSTLTVSNMSPEDSSIYLCSVERRMNTEAFFGQGTRLTVV.